This T cell receptor beta chain is from a study of T-cell memory formation after mild COVID-19. Study in general: Largely donor-specific sequence clusters came from two donors.

The J segment lost 2 bases and the V segment lost 5 bases, leaving 7 bases of the junction unmatched. This CDR3 contains 16 residues. The germline gives CDR1 MNHEY, CDR2 SMNVEV (reference sequence). TCRdb re-called the 5' RACE reads with MiXCR, one entry per CDR3 protein. The repertoire has roughly 150,000 distinct CDR3 sequences, more than 14% of them found once; the top ten carry roughly an eighth. V usage is TRBV27 and J usage is TRBJ2-3; 10 bases line up with TRBD2. Sequencing was carried out using PBMCs or a T cell subset sorted from them (not recorded which). This clonotype was sampled from an adult woman who had mild COVID-19 (a few samples of this study predate the infection). Cell type and time point are not known. This chain's CDR3 is CASSITSGEYTDTQYF. The DNA of the CDR3 is TGTGCCAGCAGTATAACTAGCGGGGAGTACACAGATACGCAGTATTTT.